One sample yielded the 12 T cell receptor beta chains listed below, sequenced in a study of blood T cell repertoires in COVID-19. The protocol was immunoSEQ multiplex PCR, while the TCRdb copy is restricted to in-frame clones and leaves out a portion. The table records about 250,000 clones, 70% to 90% of them present only once. Material for sequencing was PBMCs or T cells enriched from blood (not recorded which). These receptors all come from a man aged 40-55 years who had recovered from COVID-19.

This chain links TRBV3-1 (or the pseudogene TRBV3-2) with TRBJ2-5; 7 bases match TRBD1. The CDR3 is 15 amino acids. Per the germline V gene, CDR1 is LGHDT and CDR2 is YNNKEL (reference sequence). Trimming removed 4 bases from V and 2 bases from J; junction bases left unmatched: 7. The CDR3 loop is CASSLPQGLQETQYF. The CDR3 region has the DNA TGTGCCAGCAGCCTCCCACAGGGGCTTCAAGAGACCCAGTACTTC.

CDR3 nucleotide sequence: TGTGCCAGCAGTTTTTTGGAGGGCACTGAAGCTTTCTTT. It is translated as CASSFLEGTEAFF. V gene TRBV12-3 or TRBV12-4 combines with J gene TRBJ1-1; D is unclear. The CDR3 has 13 residues. V was trimmed by 3 bases and J by 4 bases, leaving 9 bases between them.

The chain carries TRBV27 and TRBJ1-2, with TRBD1 identical over 7 bases. V lost 2 bases and J lost 1; bases outside the gene matches: 7. Germline CDR1 is MNHEY and CDR2 is SMNVEV (reference sequence). This CDR3 region has 16 residues. In nucleotides, the CDR3 is TGTGCCAGCAGTTTAAGAGGGACAGAGATTAACTATGGCTACACCTTC. Residues: CASSLRGTEINYGYTF.

This clone came up a few times. The gene calls are TRBV11-2 and TRBJ2-7; TRBD2 matches 7 bases. CDR3 length: 16 amino acids. Trimming cost V 5 bases and J 5 bases; bases outside gene matches: 15. Germline CDR1 SGHAT, CDR2 FQNNGV. The CDR3 region is CASSPFVSRGFNEQYF. CDR3 nucleotides: TGTGCCAGCAGCCCATTCGTCTCGCGGGGGTTTAACGAGCAGTACTTC.

The chain links TRBV24-1 to TRBJ2-1, with a weak D call TRBD1 (6 bases). The V and J ends lost 4 bases and 6 bases respectively, with 6 bases between them. From germline, CDR1 is KGHDR and CDR2 SFDVKD. This CDR3 contains 12 residues. CDR3 amino acids: CATSDRGNEQFF. For the CDR3, the DNA is TGTGCCACCAGTGACAGGGGCAATGAGCAGTTCTTC.

The rearrangement uses TRBV5-1 and TRBJ2-7; a weak D match, TRBD1 (5 bases). The V end lost 1 base, the J end lost 1 base, and 15 bases lay between the germline ends. CDR3 length equals 16 residues. Germline V gives CDR1 SGHRS, CDR2 YFSETQ. CDR3 coding DNA: TGCGCCAGCAGCTTGTATACAGGCAGTAGGTCCTACGAGCAGTACTTC. It codes for CASSLYTGSRSYEQYF. The entire variable domain, with the rest obtained from reference TRBV5-1 and TRBJ2-7, is as follows: KAGVTQTPRYLIKTRGQQVTLSCSPISGHRSVSWYQQTPGQGLQFLFEYFSETQRNKGNFPGRFSGRQFSNSRSEMNVSTLELGDSALYLCASSLYTGSRSYEQYFGPGTRLTVT.

This clone was observed a handful of times. V gene TRBV7-2 combines with J gene TRBJ1-2; 8 bases fit TRBD1. CDR3 size: 13 residues. The germline gives CDR1 SGHTA, CDR2 FQGNSA. The V and J ends lost 0 bases and 7 bases, in that order; junction bases with no gene match: 1. The CDR3 DNA reads as TGTGCCAGCAGCTTAGCGACAGGGGCTGGCTACACCTTC. Translating gives CASSLATGAGYTF.

This clone has just one count. CDR3 DNA sequence: TGTGCCAGCAGCCGACAGGGGGGTATCGTTGAAGCTTTCTTT. As protein: CASSRQGGIVEAFF. The gene calls are TRBV28 and TRBJ1-1, with 9 bases aligning to TRBD1. Germline values: CDR1 MDHEN, CDR2 SYDVKM. V lost 6 bases, J lost 7 bases, and 9 bases stayed unmatched. This CDR3 has 14 residues.

V usage is TRBV7-6 and J usage is TRBJ1-5; D is unclear. Germline-derived CDR1 and CDR2 are SGHVS and FNYEAQ. CDR3 length: 12 residues. Trimming removed 3 bases at V and 5 bases at J, with 5 bases between. The CDR3 region has the DNA TGTGCCAGCAGCTTTCAGGATCAGCCCCAGCATTTT. Protein sequence: CASSFQDQPQHF.

V gene TRBV2 combines with J gene TRBJ2-4; 12 bases agree with TRBD2. CDR1 and CDR2 from the germline V gene are SNHLY and FYNNEI. This CDR3 comprises 22 residues. The V gene end was trimmed by 5 bases and the J gene end by 0 bases; junction bases not matched to a gene: 20. The CDR3 DNA reads TGTGCCAGCAGTCCCCTCCTTAGGTTGGGGGCTAGCGGGAGGGTAGCCAAAAACATTCAGTACTTC. This gives the protein CASSPLLRLGASGRVAKNIQYF.

The rearrangement links TRBV5-8 to TRBJ1-5; D gene uncertain. The germline CDR1 and CDR2 sequences are SGHTS and YDEGEE. V was pared by 5 bases and J by 5 bases, with 8 bases between. The CDR3 totals 12 residues. The CDR3 sequence: CASRFPDQPQHF. The CDR3, as DNA: TGTGCCAGCAGGTTTCCCGATCAGCCCCAGCATTTT.

The V gene is TRBV27, the J gene TRBJ1-1; 7 nucleotides line up with TRBD1. The CDR3 runs to 13 residues. Germline assignment: CDR1 MNHEY and CDR2 SMNVEV (reference sequence). Trimming removed 3 bases from V and 7 bases from J; junction bases left unmatched: 5. The CDR3 here is CASSFSRDSEAFF. In DNA, the CDR3 is TGTGCCAGCAGTTTTAGCCGGGACAGTGAAGCTTTCTTT.